What follows are 25 T cell receptor beta chains derived from one specimen sequenced in a study of blood T cell repertoires in COVID-19. The method was immunoSEQ multiplex PCR; TCRdb's version includes in-frame clones alone and lacks a portion of them. Of about 140,000 clones in the sample, 86% were seen once. Sequences were obtained from peripheral blood. The receptors stem from a woman in her fifties or sixties with acute or convalescent COVID-19.

The chain recombines TRBV4-2 with TRBJ2-1; TRBD2 aligns across 13 bases. J was trimmed by 6 bases and V by 1 base; bases with no gene match: 3. The CDR3 runs to 16 residues. CDR1 LGHNA and CDR2 YNFKEQ come from the germline V gene. The CDR3 sequence: CASSQAGTSGVNEQFF. CDR3 in DNA: TGTGCCAGCAGCCAAGCTGGGACTAGCGGGGTCAATGAGCAGTTCTTC.

The chain joins TRBV5-3 to TRBJ2-1; 13 positions agree with TRBD2. TRBV5-3 is placed among ORFs of uncertain function. CDR3 length: 15 amino acids. The J segment lost 10 bases and the V segment lost 4 bases, leaving 8 bases of the junction unmatched. The CDR3 DNA is TGTGCCAGAAGCCAGGGACTAGCGGGGATCTGCGAGCAGTTCTTC. Amino acids: CARSQGLAGICEQFF.

This chain connects TRBV5-1 to TRBJ1-2; 8 positions match TRBD1. CDR1 and CDR2 (germline): SGHRS, YFSETQ. CDR3 length equals 16 residues. V lost 0 bases, J lost 6 bases, and 10 bases stayed unmatched. The CDR3: CASSLATGQGLDGYTF. Here the CDR3 DNA reads TGCGCCAGCAGCTTGGCGACAGGACAGGGATTAGATGGCTACACCTTC.

This chain connects TRBV30 to TRBJ1-2, with TRBD1 matching over 7 bases. The germline V gene encodes CDR1 GTSNPN and CDR2 SVGIG (reference sequence). V shed 5 bases, J shed 6 bases, and the junction held 18 bases outside the gene matches. This CDR3 has 16 residues. The CDR3 loop reads CAWDPAQGQIFHGYTF. The CDR3 DNA reads as TGTGCCTGGGACCCCGCTCAGGGACAGATTTTTCATGGCTACACCTTC. Filled out from reference TRBV30 and TRBJ1-2, the complete variable domain reads SQTIHQWPATLVQPVGSPLSLECTVEGTSNPNLYWYRQAAGRGLQLLFYSVGIGQISSEVPQNLSASRPQDRQFILSSKKLLLSDSGFYLCAWDPAQGQIFHGYTFGSGTRLTVV.

The chain carries TRBV5-1 and TRBJ2-1, with D perhaps matching TRBD1 (5 bases). Trimming pared 4 bases from V and 1 base from J, leaving 12 bases between. Germline V gene lookup returns CDR1 SGHRS and CDR2 YFSETQ. The CDR3 contains 15 residues. CDR3 DNA: TGCGCCAGCAGCGAAGGGGTTATGTCCTACAATGAGCAGTTCTTC. It translates to CASSEGVMSYNEQFF.

This clone occurred once. The chain joins TRBV24-1 to TRBJ2-1; no clear D gene. Germline V lookup: CDR1 KGHDR, CDR2 SFDVKD. With 4 bases removed from V and 7 bases from J, the gap between germline ends came to 19 bases. CDR3 length: 16 residues. The CDR3 DNA sequence: TGTGCCACCAGTGAAGTCGGCGGAACCTTTGGGAATGAGCAGTTCTTC. It specifies CATSEVGGTFGNEQFF.

This clone was picked up a small number of times. The gene calls are TRBV7-9 and TRBJ1-5, with 7 bases matching TRBD1. The germline V gene has CDR1 SEHNR and CDR2 FQNEAQ (reference sequence). Trimming cost V 5 bases and J 5 bases; bases outside gene matches: 6. This CDR3 contains 14 residues. In DNA, the CDR3 is TGTGCCAGCAGCCGGGACAGTCTCGATCAGCCCCAGCATTTT. Its translation is CASSRDSLDQPQHF.

This rearrangement joins TRBV4-1 to TRBJ2-5; 8 nucleotides line up with TRBD2. The CDR3 length is 17 residues. Germline CDR1 and CDR2: MGHRA and YSYEKL. The V segment lost 1 base and the J segment 5 bases; nucleotides outside the gene matches: 12. This CDR3 reads CASSQAGGVWRGETQYF. The DNA of the CDR3 is TGCGCCAGCAGCCAAGCGGGGGGGGTATGGCGGGGCGAGACCCAGTACTTC.

The chain carries TRBV2 and TRBJ1-2; the D is unclear. Germline CDR1 and CDR2: SNHLY and FYNNEI. This CDR3 is 12 amino acids long. V lost 8 bases to trimming and J lost 4 bases, with 11 bases between them. The CDR3, as DNA: TGTGCCAGCGCGGAGTCCGTCTATGGCTACACCTTC. It translates to CASAESVYGYTF. Full variable domain (missing parts from reference TRBV2 and TRBJ1-2): EPEVTQTPSHQVTQMGQEVILRCVPISNHLYFYWYRQILGQKVEFLVSFYNNEISEKSEIFDDQFSVERPDGSNFTLKIRSTKLEDSAMYFCASAESVYGYTFGSGTRLTVV.

V is TRBV5-1 and J is TRBJ2-3; D is uncertain. CDR3 length: 13 amino acids. The V gene's germline CDR1 is SGHRS and CDR2 YFSETQ. Trimming stripped 4 bases from V and 1 base from J, with 7 bases between. Here the CDR3 reads CASSTAGTDTQYF. The CDR3 nucleotides are TGCGCCAGCAGCACTGCGGGCACAGATACGCAGTATTTT. Full variable domain (remainder filled in from reference TRBV5-1 and TRBJ2-3): KAGVTQTPRYLIKTRGQQVTLSCSPISGHRSVSWYQQTPGQGLQFLFEYFSETQRNKGNFPGRFSGRQFSNSRSEMNVSTLELGDSALYLCASSTAGTDTQYFGPGTRLTVL.

This clone was detected only once. The rearrangement joins TRBV12-3 or TRBV12-4 to TRBJ2-5; no reliable D call. V lost 2 bases, J lost 2 bases, and 3 bases lay in between. The CDR3 loop spans 12 amino acids. CDR3 region: CASSLIQETQYF. The CDR3 nucleotides are TGTGCCAGCAGTTTAATACAAGAGACCCAGTACTTC.

CDR3 amino acids: CASRLGTGWSDTQYF. The DNA of the CDR3 is TGTGCCAGCAGGCTCGGGACAGGGTGGTCAGATACGCAGTATTTT. This rearrangement joins TRBV3-1 (or the pseudogene TRBV3-2) to TRBJ2-3; 9 bases are a match to TRBD1. V lost 6 bases, J lost 4 bases, and 8 bases stayed unmatched. The CDR3 is made up of 15 amino acids. CDR1 and CDR2 (germline): LGHDT, YNNKEL (reference sequence).

This chain links TRBV5-8 with TRBJ2-3, with D possibly being TRBD2 (7 bases). This CDR3 contains 17 residues. Germline lookup yields CDR1 SGHTS and CDR2 YDEGEE. The V end was cut by 6 bases, the J end by 2 bases, with 22 bases between. CDR3 residues: CASKFFAGALSTDTQYF. The CDR3 DNA reads as TGTGCCAGCAAGTTTTTTGCGGGGGCCCTTTCCACAGATACGCAGTATTTT.

V and J are TRBV9 and TRBJ2-7, with a tentative D call TRBD2 (6 bases). CDR1 is SGDLS, CDR2 YYNGEE, per germline. The length of the CDR3 is 14 residues. V gave up 0 bases and J gave up 6 bases, with 13 bases separating them. The CDR3 coding sequence is TGTGCCAGCAGCGTAGAAGGGCTTAGCGGCGAGCAGTACTTC. Amino acids: CASSVEGLSGEQYF.

Only one count was recorded for this clone. The chain carries TRBV4-3 and TRBJ1-2; 7 bases match TRBD1. The V gene end was trimmed by 1 base and the J gene end by 5 bases; junction bases not matched to a gene: 16. The germline CDR1 and CDR2 sequences are LGHNA and YSLEER. The CDR3 extends over 18 amino acids. In DNA form, the CDR3 reads TGCGCCAGCAGCCAAGGGCGGTGGAGGGGGCATGGGGGGTATGGCTACACCTTC. It yields the protein CASSQGRWRGHGGYGYTF.

Only a few counts were recorded for this clone. This chain joins TRBV28 and TRBJ1-1, with D hard to call. V gave up 7 bases and J gave up 3 bases, with 12 bases separating them. The germline V gene encodes CDR1 MDHEN and CDR2 SYDVKM. CDR3 size: 13 residues. In DNA, the CDR3 is TGTGCCAGCACTTCCATAACAGACACTGAAGCTTTCTTT. Translating gives CASTSITDTEAFF.

The chain joins TRBV10-3 to TRBJ2-7; TRBD1 agrees at 10 bases. The CDR3 is made up of 12 amino acids. CDR1 ENHRY and CDR2 SYGVKD come from the germline V gene. The V and J ends lost 6 bases and 5 bases, in that order; junction bases with no gene match: 1. The CDR3 loop reads CAIRDRGNEQYF. The CDR3 region has the DNA TGTGCCATCAGGGACAGGGGGAACGAGCAGTACTTC.

The V call is TRBV9, the J call TRBJ2-3; D uncertain. Looked up from germline, CDR1 is SGDLS and CDR2 is YYNGEE. The V end was cut by 2 bases, the J end by 6 bases, with 13 bases between. The CDR3 sequence is 14 residues long. Written as DNA, the CDR3 is TGTGCCAGCAGCGTGTCTAGTAGCCGCGATACGCAGTATTTT. Translating gives CASSVSSSRDTQYF.

The rearrangement uses TRBV11-3 and TRBJ1-5; TRBD1 matches at 9 bases. V dropped 1 base and J dropped 3; count of bases not matched to a gene: 1. CDR3 length: 15 amino acids. Per germline, CDR1 SGHNT and CDR2 YENEEA. CDR3 in DNA: TGTGCCAGCAGCTTAGGGACAGGGGTCAATCAGCCCCAGCATTTT. It yields the protein CASSLGTGVNQPQHF. The whole variable domain, filled in from reference TRBV11-3 and TRBJ1-5, reads EAGVVQSPRYKIIEKKQPVAFWCNPISGHNTLYWYLQNLGQGPELLIRYENEEAVDDSQLPKDRFSAERLKGVDSTLKIQPAELGDSAVYLCASSLGTGVNQPQHFGDGTRLSIL.

V usage is TRBV5-5 and J usage is TRBJ2-7; D is undetermined. V lost 2 bases and J 1 base, leaving 4 bases between the germline ends. The CDR3 has 12 residues. Germline V gives CDR1 SGHKS, CDR2 YYEKEE (reference sequence). The CDR3 coding sequence is TGTGCCAGCAGCTTCCAGTCCTACGAGCAGTACTTC. This codes for CASSFQSYEQYF.

The chain has TRBV12-5 and TRBJ2-5; a weak D match, TRBD2 (5 bases). Trimming shortened V by 7 bases and J by 4 bases, and 7 bases separated the two germline ends. The V gene's germline CDR1 is LGHNT and CDR2 FRNRAP. This CDR3 is 11 amino acids long. This chain's CDR3 is CASAEGETQYF. The CDR3 DNA follows: TGTGCTAGTGCCGAGGGAGAGACCCAGTACTTC.

This chain connects TRBV20-1 to TRBJ1-1; D is ambiguous. The V end was cut by 2 bases, the J end by 10 bases, with 5 bases between. Germline values: CDR1 DFQATT, CDR2 SNEGSKA (reference sequence). This CDR3 comprises 9 residues. The CDR3 DNA is TGCAGTGCTAGATCCGGAGCTTTCTTT. Protein product: CSARSGAFF.

V gene TRBV5-1 combines with J gene TRBJ2-1; 13 bases fit TRBD2. Germline-derived CDR1 and CDR2 are SGHRS and YFSETQ. The ends lost 2 bases at V and 9 bases at J; junction bases unmatched: 5. This CDR3 spans 15 amino acids. Written as DNA, the CDR3 is TGCGCCAGCAGCTTTGGGACTAGCGGGGAAGGTGAGCAGTTCTTC. Encoded protein: CASSFGTSGEGEQFF.

The rearrangement links TRBV6-2 or TRBV6-3 to TRBJ2-5; weak D call: TRBD2 (6 bases). Deletions cut 0 bases from V and 5 bases from J, with 13 bases between. Germline V lookup: CDR1 MNHEY, CDR2 SVGEGT. The CDR3 is 15 residues long. The CDR3 region is CASSYSGLFGETQYF. The CDR3 DNA reads as TGTGCCAGCAGTTACTCGGGACTCTTTGGGGAGACCCAGTACTTC.

The CDR3 reads CASSYKKGQGNYGYTF. CDR3 nucleotide sequence: TGTGCCAGCAGTTACAAGAAGGGACAGGGAAACTATGGCTACACCTTC. The chain links TRBV6-2 or TRBV6-3 to TRBJ1-2; TRBD1 matches 9 bases. The V and J ends lost 2 bases and 2 bases, in that order; junction bases with no gene match: 6. Germline assignment: CDR1 MNHEY and CDR2 SVGEGT. The CDR3 spans 16 residues.